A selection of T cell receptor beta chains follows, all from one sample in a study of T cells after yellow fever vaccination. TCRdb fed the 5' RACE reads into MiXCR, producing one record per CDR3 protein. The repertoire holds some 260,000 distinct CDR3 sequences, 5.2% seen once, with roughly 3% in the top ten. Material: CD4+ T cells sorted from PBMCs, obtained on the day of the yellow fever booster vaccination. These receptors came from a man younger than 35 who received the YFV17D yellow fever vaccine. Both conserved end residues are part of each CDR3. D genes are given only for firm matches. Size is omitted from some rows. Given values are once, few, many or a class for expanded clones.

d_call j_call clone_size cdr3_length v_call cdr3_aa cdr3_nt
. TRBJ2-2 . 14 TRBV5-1 CASSPSSGNGELFF TGCGCCAGCAGTCCTTCCTCAGGGAACGGGGAGCTGTTTTTT
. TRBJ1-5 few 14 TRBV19 CASSKNPGNQPQHF TGTGCCAGTAGTAAAAACCCAGGCAATCAGCCCCAGCATTTT
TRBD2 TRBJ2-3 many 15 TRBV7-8 CASSSGGLGTDTQYF TGTGCCAGCAGCTCCGGGGGGTTGGGTACAGATACGCAGTATTTT
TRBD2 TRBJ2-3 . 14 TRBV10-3 CAIRRGSSTDTQYF TGTGCCATCAGGCGGGGGTCTAGCACAGATACGCAGTATTTT
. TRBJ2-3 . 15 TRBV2 CASSAPSASTDTQYF TGTGCCAGCAGCGCCCCGTCTGCTAGCACAGATACGCAGTATTTT
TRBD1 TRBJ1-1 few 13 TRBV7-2 CASRWGTGTEAFF TGTGCCAGCAGGTGGGGGACAGGGACTGAAGCTTTCTTT
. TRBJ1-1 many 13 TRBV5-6 CASVDGLNTEAFF TGTGCCAGCGTGGACGGGCTGAACACTGAAGCTTTCTTT
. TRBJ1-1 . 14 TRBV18 CASSPQGGRTEAFF TGTGCCAGCTCACCACAGGGGGGTCGGACTGAAGCTTTCTTT
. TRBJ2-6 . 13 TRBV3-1 CASSQHGANVLTF TGTGCCAGCAGCCAACACGGGGCCAACGTCCTGACTTTC
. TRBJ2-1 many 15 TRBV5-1 CASSSGTRSYNEQFF TGCGCCAGCAGCTCCGGGACAAGATCCTACAATGAGCAGTTCTTC
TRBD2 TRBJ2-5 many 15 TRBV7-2 CASSFRLAGAETQYF TGTGCCAGCAGCTTCCGACTAGCGGGGGCAGAGACCCAGTACTTC
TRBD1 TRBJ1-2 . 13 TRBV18 CASSRGTGGGYTF TGTGCCAGCTCCCGCGGGACAGGGGGCGGCTACACCTTC
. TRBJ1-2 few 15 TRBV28 CASTHPVGRSYGYTF TGTGCCAGCACTCACCCGGTAGGACGGAGCTATGGCTACACCTTC
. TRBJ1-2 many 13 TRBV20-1 CSASRPYHYGYTF TGCAGTGCTAGTCGCCCCTATCACTATGGCTACACCTTC
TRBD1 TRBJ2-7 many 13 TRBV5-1 CASSILTGYEQYF TGCGCCAGCAGCATCTTGACAGGGTACGAGCAGTACTTC
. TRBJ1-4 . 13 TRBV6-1 CASSEMPSEKLFF TGTGCCAGCAGTGAAATGCCCTCCGAAAAACTGTTTTTT
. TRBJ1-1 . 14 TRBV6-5 CASSHGRGSTEAFF TGTGCCAGCAGTCACGGCCGGGGGAGCACTGAAGCTTTCTTT
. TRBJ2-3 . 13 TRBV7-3 CASSLRQADTQYF TGTGCCAGCAGCTTAAGGCAGGCAGATACGCAGTATTTT
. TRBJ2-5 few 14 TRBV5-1 CASNQQTGGETQYF TGCGCCAGCAACCAACAGACAGGAGGCGAGACCCAGTACTTC
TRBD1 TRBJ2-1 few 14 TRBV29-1 CSVSRGPPRNEQFF TGCAGCGTCTCCAGGGGGCCCCCTCGGAATGAGCAGTTCTTC
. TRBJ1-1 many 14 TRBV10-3 CAISGGGDGTEAFF TGTGCCATCAGTGGTGGGGGTGACGGCACTGAAGCTTTCTTT
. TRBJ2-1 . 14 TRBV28 CASTHGGYVDEQFF TGTGCCAGCACCCACGGGGGATATGTGGATGAGCAGTTCTTC
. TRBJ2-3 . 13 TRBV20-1 CSAPKAGSDTQYF TGCAGTGCTCCGAAGGCAGGGTCAGATACGCAGTATTTT
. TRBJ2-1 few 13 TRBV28 CASSLSLRNEQFF TGTGCCAGCAGTTTGAGTTTACGGAATGAGCAGTTCTTC
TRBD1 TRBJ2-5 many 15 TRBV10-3 CAISPDRGLRETQYF TGTGCCATCAGTCCAGACAGGGGGCTGAGGGAGACCCAGTACTTC
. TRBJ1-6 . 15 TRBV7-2 CASSFGAALNSPLHF TGTGCCAGCAGCTTTGGCGCCGCATTAAATTCACCCCTCCACTTT
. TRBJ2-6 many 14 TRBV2 CASSDRAGANVLTF TGTGCCAGCAGTGACAGGGCTGGGGCCAACGTCCTGACTTTC
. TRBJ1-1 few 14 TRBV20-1 CSARRLEKNTEAFF TGCAGTGCTAGGAGGTTGGAGAAGAACACTGAAGCTTTCTTT
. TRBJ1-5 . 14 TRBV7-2 CASSLAGPNQPQHF TGTGCCAGCAGCTTGGCAGGGCCCAATCAGCCCCAGCATTTT
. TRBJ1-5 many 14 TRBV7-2 CASSLGAQGQPQHF TGTGCCAGCAGCTTGGGGGCTCAGGGACAGCCCCAGCATTTT
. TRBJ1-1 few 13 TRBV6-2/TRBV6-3 CASSWGLETEAFF TGTGCCAGCAGTTGGGGGCTTGAGACTGAAGCTTTCTTT
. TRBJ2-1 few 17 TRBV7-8 CASSLGPGGPSYNEQFF TGTGCCAGCAGCTTAGGGCCCGGGGGCCCCTCCTACAATGAGCAGTTCTTC
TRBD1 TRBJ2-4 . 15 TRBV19 CASSPAGTGDDIQYF TGTGCCAGTAGTCCCGCCGGGACAGGGGATGACATTCAGTACTTC
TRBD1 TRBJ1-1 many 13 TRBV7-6 CASSPQGGSEAFF TGTGCCAGCAGCCCACAGGGGGGGTCTGAAGCTTTCTTT
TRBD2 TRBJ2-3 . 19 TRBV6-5 CASSYRAGPAIDSTDTQYF TGTGCCAGCAGTTACCGAGCGGGGCCAGCAATAGATAGCACAGATACGCAGTATTTT
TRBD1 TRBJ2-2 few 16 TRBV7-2 CASSGQGTLGTGELFF TGTGCCAGCAGCGGACAGGGGACCCTAGGCACCGGGGAGCTGTTTTTT
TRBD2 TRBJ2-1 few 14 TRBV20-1 CSARTSGRYNEQFF TGCAGTGCAAGAACTAGCGGGCGCTACAATGAGCAGTTCTTC
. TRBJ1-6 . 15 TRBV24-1 CATSDTIRFNSPLHF TGTGCCACCAGCGACACGATAAGATTTAATTCACCCCTCCACTTT
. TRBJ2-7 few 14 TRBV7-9 CASSSSYRAYEQYF TGTGCCAGCAGCTCATCCTACAGGGCGTACGAGCAGTACTTC